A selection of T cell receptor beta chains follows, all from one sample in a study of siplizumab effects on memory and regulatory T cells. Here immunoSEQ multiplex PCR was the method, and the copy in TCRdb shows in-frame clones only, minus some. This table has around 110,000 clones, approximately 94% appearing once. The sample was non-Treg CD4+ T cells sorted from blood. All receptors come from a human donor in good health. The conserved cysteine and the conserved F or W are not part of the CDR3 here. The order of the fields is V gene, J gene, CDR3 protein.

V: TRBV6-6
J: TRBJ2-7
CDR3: ASSYSDGGAYEQY

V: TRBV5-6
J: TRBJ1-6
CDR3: ASSGEGNSPLH

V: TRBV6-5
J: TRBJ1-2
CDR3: ASSGAPSYGYT

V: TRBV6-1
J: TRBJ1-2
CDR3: ASSVLREGGYGYT

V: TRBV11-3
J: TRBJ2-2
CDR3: ASSLGLWGDTGELF

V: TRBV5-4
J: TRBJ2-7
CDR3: ASSLDSGGAGEQY

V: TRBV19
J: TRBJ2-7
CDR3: ASSKAYTDYEQY

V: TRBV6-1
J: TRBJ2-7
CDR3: ASSRHRDTNEQY

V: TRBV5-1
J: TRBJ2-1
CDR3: ASSFLGLGTGHEQF

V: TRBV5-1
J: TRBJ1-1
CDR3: ASSLEAALSGEAF

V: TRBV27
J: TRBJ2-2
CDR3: ASSLLGISGGITGELF

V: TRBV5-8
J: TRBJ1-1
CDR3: ASSPNGYEAF

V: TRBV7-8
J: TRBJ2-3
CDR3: ASSLDISAASTDTQY

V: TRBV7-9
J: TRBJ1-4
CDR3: ASSPQGASNEKLF

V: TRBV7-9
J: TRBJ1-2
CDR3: ASSFVTSYGYT

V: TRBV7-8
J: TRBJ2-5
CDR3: ASSPEGTVPGMKTQY

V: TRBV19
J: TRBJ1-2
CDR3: ASSRGHEGNYGYT

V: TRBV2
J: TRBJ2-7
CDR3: ASRPTGISYEQY

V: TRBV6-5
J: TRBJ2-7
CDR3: ASSEQGFEQY

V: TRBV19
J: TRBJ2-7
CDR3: ASSPRTGPYEQY

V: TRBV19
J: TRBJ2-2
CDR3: ASKQELGTGELF

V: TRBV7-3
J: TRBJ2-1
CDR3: ASSLTGASGRNEQF

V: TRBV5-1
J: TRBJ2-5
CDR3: ASSDRRPQETQY

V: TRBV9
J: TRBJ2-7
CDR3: ASSPGRVKEQY

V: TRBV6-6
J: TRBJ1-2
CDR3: ASSYSSGTNYGYT

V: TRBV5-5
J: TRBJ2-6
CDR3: ASIPGVGGANVLT

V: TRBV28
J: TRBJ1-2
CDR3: ASSDRGPGYT

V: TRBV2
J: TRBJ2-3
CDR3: ASRLRVPDTQY

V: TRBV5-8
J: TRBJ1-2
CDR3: ASSLLGYGYT

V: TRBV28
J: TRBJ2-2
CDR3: ASSLSGQGAGTGELF

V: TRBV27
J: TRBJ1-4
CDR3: ASSWDSANEKLF

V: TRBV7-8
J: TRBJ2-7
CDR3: ASSRGQGVYEQY

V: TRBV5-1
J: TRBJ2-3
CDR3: ASSPGTAKSTDTQY

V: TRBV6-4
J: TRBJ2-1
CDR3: ASSDSSLAGVTYNEQF

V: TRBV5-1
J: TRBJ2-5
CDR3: ASSYGQTYQETQY

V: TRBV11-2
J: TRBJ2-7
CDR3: ASSLPGSNSYEQY

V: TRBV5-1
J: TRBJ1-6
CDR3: ASSLSGEGASPLH

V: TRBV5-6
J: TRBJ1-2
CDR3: ASSHKGGYT

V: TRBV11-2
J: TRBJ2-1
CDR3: ASSPANNEQF

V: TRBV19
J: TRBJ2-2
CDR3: ASSMGLAGLTGELF

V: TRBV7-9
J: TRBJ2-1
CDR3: ASRLALAGDEQF

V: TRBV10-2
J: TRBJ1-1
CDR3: ASRPGLLRVNTEAF

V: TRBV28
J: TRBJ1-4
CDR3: ASSLGGRQEKLF

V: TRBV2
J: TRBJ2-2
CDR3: ASRGSGELF

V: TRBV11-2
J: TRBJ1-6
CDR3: ASSLVVGRSNSPLH

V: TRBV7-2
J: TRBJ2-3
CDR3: ASSLDWDRDTQY

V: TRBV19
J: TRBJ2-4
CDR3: ASRNDKGPGLNIQY

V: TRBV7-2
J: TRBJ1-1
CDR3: ASSLAAGRGMGNTEAF

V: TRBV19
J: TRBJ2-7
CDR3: ASSPDQQTYEQY

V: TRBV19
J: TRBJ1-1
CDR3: ASTMGLFYTEAF

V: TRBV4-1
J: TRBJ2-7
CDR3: ASSPIASRVRYEQY

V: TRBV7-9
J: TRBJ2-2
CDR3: ASSRTVTGELF

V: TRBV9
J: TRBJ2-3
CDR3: ASSVAPTNTDTQY

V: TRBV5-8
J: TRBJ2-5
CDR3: ASSRTGYQETQY

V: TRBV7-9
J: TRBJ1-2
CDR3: ASSLGTGDYGYT

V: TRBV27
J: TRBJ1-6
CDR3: ASSQSWQGGSYNSPLH